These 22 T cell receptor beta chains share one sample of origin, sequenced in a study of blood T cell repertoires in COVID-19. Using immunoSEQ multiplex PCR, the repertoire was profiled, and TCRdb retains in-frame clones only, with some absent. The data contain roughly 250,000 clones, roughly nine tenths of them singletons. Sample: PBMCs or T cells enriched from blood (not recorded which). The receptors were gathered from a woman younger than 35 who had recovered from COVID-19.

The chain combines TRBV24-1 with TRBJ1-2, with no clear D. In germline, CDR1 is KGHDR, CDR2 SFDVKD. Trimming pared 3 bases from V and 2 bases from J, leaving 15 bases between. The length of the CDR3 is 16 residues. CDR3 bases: TGTGCCACCAGTGATGGGTCGGGGAGTCGAAACTATGGCTACACCTTC. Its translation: CATSDGSGSRNYGYTF.

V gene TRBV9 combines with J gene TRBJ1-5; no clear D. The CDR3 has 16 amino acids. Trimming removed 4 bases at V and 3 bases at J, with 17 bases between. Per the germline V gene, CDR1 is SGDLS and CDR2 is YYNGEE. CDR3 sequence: CASSPPRGEYNQPQHF. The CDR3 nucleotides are TGTGCCAGCAGCCCCCCCCGTGGGGAGTACAATCAGCCCCAGCATTTT.

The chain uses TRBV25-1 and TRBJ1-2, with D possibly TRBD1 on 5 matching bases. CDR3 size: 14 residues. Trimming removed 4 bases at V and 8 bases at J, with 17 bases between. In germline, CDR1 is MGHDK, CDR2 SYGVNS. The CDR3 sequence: CASSAHEGVGGYTF. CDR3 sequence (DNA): TGTGCCAGCAGTGCTCACGAAGGGGTCGGGGGCTACACCTTC.

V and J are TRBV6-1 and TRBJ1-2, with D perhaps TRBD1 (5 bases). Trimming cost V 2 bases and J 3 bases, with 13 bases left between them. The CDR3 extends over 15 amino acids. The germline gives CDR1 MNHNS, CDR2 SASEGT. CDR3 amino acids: CASSELTTGDYGYTF. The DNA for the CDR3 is TGTGCCAGCAGTGAATTAACAACAGGCGACTATGGCTACACCTTC.

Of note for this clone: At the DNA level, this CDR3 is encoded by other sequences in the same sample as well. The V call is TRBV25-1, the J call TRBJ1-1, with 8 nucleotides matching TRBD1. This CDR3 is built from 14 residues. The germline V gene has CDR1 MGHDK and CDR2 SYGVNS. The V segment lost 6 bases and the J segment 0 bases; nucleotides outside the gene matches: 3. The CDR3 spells CASSGTGMNTEAFF. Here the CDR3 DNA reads TGTGCCAGCAGCGGGACAGGTATGAACACTGAAGCTTTCTTT.

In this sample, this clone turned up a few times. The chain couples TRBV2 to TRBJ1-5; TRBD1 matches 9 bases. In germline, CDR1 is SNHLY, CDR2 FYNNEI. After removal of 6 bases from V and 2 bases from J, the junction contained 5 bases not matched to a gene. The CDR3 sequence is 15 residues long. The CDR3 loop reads CASRGDRVGNQPQHF. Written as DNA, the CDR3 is TGTGCCAGCAGGGGGGACAGGGTTGGCAATCAGCCCCAGCATTTT.

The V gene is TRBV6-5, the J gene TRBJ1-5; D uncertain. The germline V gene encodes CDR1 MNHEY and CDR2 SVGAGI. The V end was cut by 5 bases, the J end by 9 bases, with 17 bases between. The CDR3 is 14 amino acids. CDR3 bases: TGTGCCAGCAGTCTGCGACAATCCATTTCGCCCCAGCATTTT. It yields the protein CASSLRQSISPQHF.

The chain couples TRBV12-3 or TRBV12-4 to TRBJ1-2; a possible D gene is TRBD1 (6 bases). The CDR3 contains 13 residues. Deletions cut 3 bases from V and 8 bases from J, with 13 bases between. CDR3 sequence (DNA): TGTGCCAGCAGTTTTGGGGGCCCGGGAGGCTACACCTTC. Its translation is CASSFGGPGGYTF.

The CDR3 DNA follows: TGTGCCAGCAGTATCGGGCCGGGAGCCTACGAGCAGTACTTC. Its protein product is CASSIGPGAYEQYF. This chain uses TRBV28 with TRBJ2-7, with D perhaps TRBD2 (6 bases). V lost 5 bases, J lost 2 bases, and 13 bases lay in between. The CDR3 runs to 14 residues. CDR1 and CDR2 (germline): MDHEN, SYDVKM.

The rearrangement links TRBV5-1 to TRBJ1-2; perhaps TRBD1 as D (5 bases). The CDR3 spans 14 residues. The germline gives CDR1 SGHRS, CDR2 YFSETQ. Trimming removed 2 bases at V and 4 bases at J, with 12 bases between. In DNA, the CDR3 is TGCGCCAGCAGCTTTTCGACAGCTACCTATGGCTACACCTTC. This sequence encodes CASSFSTATYGYTF.

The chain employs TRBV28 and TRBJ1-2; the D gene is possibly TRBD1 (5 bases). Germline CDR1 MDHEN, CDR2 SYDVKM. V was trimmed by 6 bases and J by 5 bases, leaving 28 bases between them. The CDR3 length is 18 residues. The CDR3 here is CASSSTRLNSGGEYGYTF. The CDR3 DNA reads TGTGCCAGCAGCTCGACACGTTTAAATTCCGGGGGAGAATATGGCTACACCTTC.

CDR3 DNA sequence: TGTGCCAGCAGCCGCATCAACAGGGCCGGCTACACCTTC. This gives the protein CASSRINRAGYTF. This chain connects TRBV6-5 to TRBJ1-2; TRBD1 might be the D (6 bases). Germline lookup yields CDR1 MNHEY and CDR2 SVGAGI. The CDR3 has 13 residues. V gave up 6 bases and J gave up 8 bases, with 16 bases separating them.

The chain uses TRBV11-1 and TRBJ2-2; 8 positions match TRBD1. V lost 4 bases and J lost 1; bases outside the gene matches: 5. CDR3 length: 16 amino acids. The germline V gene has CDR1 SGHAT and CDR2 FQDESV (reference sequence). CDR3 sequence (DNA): TGTGCCAGCAGCTCCTTACAGGGGGGGAACACCGGGGAGCTGTTTTTT. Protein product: CASSSLQGGNTGELFF.

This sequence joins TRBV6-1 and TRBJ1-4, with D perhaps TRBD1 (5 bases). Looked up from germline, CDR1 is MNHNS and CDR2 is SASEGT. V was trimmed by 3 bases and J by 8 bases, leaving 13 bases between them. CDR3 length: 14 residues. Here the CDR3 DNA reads TGTGCCAGCAGTGAGGGGGGTGGACAAGAAAAACTGTTTTTT. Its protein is CASSEGGGQEKLFF.

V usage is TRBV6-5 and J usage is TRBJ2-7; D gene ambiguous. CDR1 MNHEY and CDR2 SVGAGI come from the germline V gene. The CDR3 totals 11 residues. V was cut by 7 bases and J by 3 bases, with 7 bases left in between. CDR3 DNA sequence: TGTGCCAGCAAGTCGAGCTACGAGCAGTACTTC. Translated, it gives CASKSSYEQYF.

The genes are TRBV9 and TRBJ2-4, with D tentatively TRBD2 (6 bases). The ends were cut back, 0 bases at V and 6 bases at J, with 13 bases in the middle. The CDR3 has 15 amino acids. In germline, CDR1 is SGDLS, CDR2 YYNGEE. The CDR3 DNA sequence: TGTGCCAGCAGCGTAGGGTCCGCAGCGGGAAACATTCAGTACTTC. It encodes CASSVGSAAGNIQYF. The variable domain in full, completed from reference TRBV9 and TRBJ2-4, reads DSGVTQTPKHLITATGQRVTLRCSPRSGDLSVYWYQQSLDQGLQFLIQYYNGEERAKGNILERFSAQQFPDLHSELNLSSLELGDSALYFCASSVGSAAGNIQYFGAGTRLSVL.

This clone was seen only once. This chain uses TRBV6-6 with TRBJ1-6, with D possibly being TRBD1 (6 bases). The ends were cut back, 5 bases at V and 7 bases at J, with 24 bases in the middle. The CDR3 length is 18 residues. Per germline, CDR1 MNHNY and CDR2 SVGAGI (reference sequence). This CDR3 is CASSRNLDSGTLNSPLHF. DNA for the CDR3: TGTGCCAGCAGTCGAAACTTAGATTCCGGGACACTAAATTCACCCCTCCACTTT.

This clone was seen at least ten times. CDR3 DNA: TGTGCCAGCAGCCAAAGCGGGTCACGCACAGATACGCAGTATTTT. Amino acid sequence: CASSQSGSRTDTQYF. The V call is TRBV3-1 (or the pseudogene TRBV3-2), the J call TRBJ2-3, with TRBD2 as a possible D gene (6 bases). The V gene's germline CDR1 is LGHDT and CDR2 YNNKEL (reference sequence). V lost 2 bases, J lost 1 base, and 10 bases lay in between. The CDR3 is 15 residues long.

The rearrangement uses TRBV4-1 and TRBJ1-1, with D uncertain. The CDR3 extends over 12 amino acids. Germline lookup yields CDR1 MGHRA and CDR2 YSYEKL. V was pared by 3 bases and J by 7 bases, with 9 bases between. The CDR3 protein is CASSHGRYEAFF. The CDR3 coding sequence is TGCGCCAGCAGCCATGGCAGATATGAAGCTTTCTTT.

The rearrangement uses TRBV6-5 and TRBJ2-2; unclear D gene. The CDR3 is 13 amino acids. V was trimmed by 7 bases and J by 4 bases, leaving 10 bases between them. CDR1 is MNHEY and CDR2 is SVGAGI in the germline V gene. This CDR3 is CASTREVTGELFF. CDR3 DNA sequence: TGTGCCAGCACGCGTGAGGTCACCGGGGAGCTGTTTTTT.

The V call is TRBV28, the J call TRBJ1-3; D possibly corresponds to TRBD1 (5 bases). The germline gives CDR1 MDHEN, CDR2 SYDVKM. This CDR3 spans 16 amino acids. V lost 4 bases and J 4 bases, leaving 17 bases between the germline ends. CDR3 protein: CASSSIGPGDGNTIYF. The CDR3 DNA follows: TGTGCCAGCAGTTCCATCGGTCCGGGGGACGGAAACACCATATATTTT.

This chain's CDR3 is CATSTGGGHSIYGYTF. In DNA, the CDR3 is TGTGCCACCAGCACTGGGGGGGGACACTCGATCTATGGCTACACCTTC. The rearrangement uses TRBV15 and TRBJ1-2, with a tentative D call TRBD1 (6 bases). The CDR3 loop spans 16 amino acids. V was trimmed by 4 bases and J by 4 bases, leaving 19 bases between them. Germline CDR1 reads LNHNV; CDR2 reads YYDKDF (reference sequence).